The 24 T cell receptor beta chains below were found in one sample sequenced in a study of T cells after yellow fever vaccination. One entry per CDR3 protein results from TCRdb running MiXCR on the 5' RACE reads. Among 400,000 or so distinct CDR3 sequences, approximately 10% were seen once, and the ten largest hold less than 20%. Sequenced material: PBMCs, taken on the day of the first yellow fever vaccination. These receptors were collected from a young man who received the YFV17D yellow fever vaccine.

The chain recombines TRBV3-1 with TRBJ1-1, with 7 bases lining up with TRBD1. CDR1 is LGHDT and CDR2 is YNNKEL in the germline V gene (reference sequence). The CDR3 spans 14 residues. The V and J ends lost 4 bases and 6 bases, in that order; junction bases with no gene match: 8. Written as DNA, the CDR3 is TGTGCCAGCAGCCGCCGACAGGGAGGTTCTGAAGCTTTCTTT. It translates to CASSRRQGGSEAFF.

The chain couples TRBV10-2 to TRBJ2-7; D is unresolved. Deletions cut 0 bases from V and 7 bases from J, with 4 bases between. CDR3 length: 11 residues. Germline V gene lookup returns CDR1 WSHSY and CDR2 SAAADI. Here the CDR3 DNA reads TGCGCCAGCAGTGAGTCGAAAGAGCAGTACTTC. Its translation is CASSESKEQYF.

This clonotype has a handful of counts. The chain's CDR3 is CASSIVGNSPLHF. The CDR3, as DNA: TGTGCCAGTAGTATAGTGGGTAATTCACCCCTCCACTTT. The chain carries TRBV19 and TRBJ1-6; D ambiguous. Germline assignment: CDR1 LNHDA and CDR2 SQIVND (reference sequence). V lost 1 base to trimming and J lost 6 bases, with 4 bases between them. The CDR3 runs 13 residues.

This clonotype has just a few counts. The chain is built from TRBV14 and TRBJ2-3, with D perhaps being TRBD1 or TRBD2 (5 bases each). Germline CDR1 SGHDN, CDR2 FVKESK. The CDR3 runs 15 residues. V was cut by 4 bases and J by 2 bases, with 13 bases left in between. Here the CDR3 reads CASSPSGRYTDTQYF. CDR3 bases: TGTGCCAGCAGCCCATCGGGACGATACACAGATACGCAGTATTTT.

This clonotype appeared many times. The chain is built from TRBV5-6 and TRBJ1-4, with TRBD1 matching 9 bases. V was clipped by 4 bases and J by 3 bases; unmatched bases: 7. The CDR3 is 16 amino acids. CDR1 and CDR2 (germline): SGHDT, YYEEEE. The CDR3 DNA follows: TGTGCCAGCAGCCTACTACAGGGGGCAGCTAATGAAAAACTGTTTTTT. It specifies CASSLLQGAANEKLFF.

The chain combines TRBV6-2 or TRBV6-3 with TRBJ1-5, with 7 bases that match TRBD1. The ends lost 8 bases at V and 3 bases at J; junction bases unmatched: 4. The germline CDR1 and CDR2 sequences are MNHEY and SVGEGT. The CDR3 sequence is 13 residues long. The CDR3 is CASGTAANQPQHF. The CDR3, as DNA: TGTGCCAGCGGGACAGCAGCCAATCAGCCCCAGCATTTT.

This clonotype showed up many times. The V call is TRBV7-6, the J call TRBJ2-3; no firm D call. Germline V gives CDR1 SGHVS, CDR2 FNYEAQ. Trimming cost V 1 base and J 0 bases, with 8 bases left between them. This CDR3 has 15 amino acids. The DNA for the CDR3 is TGTGCCAGCAGCTTAGGGGTTTCTAGCACAGATACGCAGTATTTT. As protein: CASSLGVSSTDTQYF.

At least ten counts were recorded for this clonotype. V and J are TRBV5-1 and TRBJ2-2, with TRBD1 as a possible D gene (5 bases). This CDR3 contains 17 residues. With 2 bases removed from V and 7 bases from J, the gap between germline ends came to 21 bases. The germline V gene has CDR1 SGHRS and CDR2 YFSETQ. The CDR3 DNA is TGCGCCAGCAGCTTTTTTTTAGACAGCGCATCGGACGGGGAGCTGTTTTTT. Protein: CASSFFLDSASDGELFF.

This clonotype has only a few counts. V gene TRBV5-1 combines with J gene TRBJ1-1; 11 positions match TRBD1. CDR1 is SGHRS, CDR2 YFSETQ, per germline. Trimming removed 2 bases from V and 5 bases from J; junction bases left unmatched: 2. The CDR3 extends over 14 amino acids. Written as DNA, the CDR3 is TGCGCCAGCAGCTTCGGGACAGGGGGTACTGAAGCTTTCTTT. Its translation is CASSFGTGGTEAFF.

The sample holds many counts of this clonotype. V gene TRBV12-3 or TRBV12-4 combines with J gene TRBJ1-3, with D perhaps TRBD1 (5 bases). Trimming removed 5 bases at V and 4 bases at J, with 9 bases between. The length of the CDR3 is 13 residues. CDR3 in DNA: TGTGCCAGCAGTATCAGGGCAGGAAACACCATATATTTT. Translating gives CASSIRAGNTIYF.

This clonotype was seen many times. The V and J genes are TRBV12-3 or TRBV12-4 and TRBJ2-7; unclear D gene. V was clipped by 2 bases and J by 0 bases, with 11 bases between them. The CDR3 is 15 residues long. CDR3 sequence (DNA): TGTGCCAGCAGTTTACTCGTGACGCACTCCTACGAGCAGTACTTC. Its protein product is CASSLLVTHSYEQYF.

This clonotype was recorded a few times. V gene TRBV6-1 combines with J gene TRBJ1-1; D is perhaps TRBD1 (6 bases). The CDR3 extends over 13 amino acids. The V gene lost 8 bases and the J gene lost 4 bases, with 14 bases spanning the gap. Germline values: CDR1 MNHNS, CDR2 SASEGT. CDR3 amino acids: CASRAGGRTEAFF. For the CDR3, the DNA is TGTGCCAGCCGGGCGGGGGGCCGCACTGAAGCTTTCTTT.

V gene TRBV6-4 combines with J gene TRBJ2-1, with TRBD1 matching 7 bases. The CDR3 sequence is 16 residues long. Germline V gene lookup returns CDR1 MRHNA and CDR2 SNTAGT. The junction had 11 bases not matched to a gene; V was cut back by 9 bases and J by 0 bases. Here the CDR3 DNA reads TGTGCCAGAGCCGGGACAGAGCTGAACTCCTACAATGAGCAGTTCTTC. Protein: CARAGTELNSYNEQFF.

This chain uses TRBV5-5 with TRBJ2-3; D perhaps matches TRBD2 (6 bases). With 1 base removed from V and 5 bases from J, the gap between germline ends came to 14 bases. This CDR3 is built from 15 residues. Germline CDR1 reads SGHKS; CDR2 reads YYEKEE (reference sequence). The DNA for the CDR3 is TGTGCCAGCAGCTTGACCCGGGGGTGGAAAGATACGCAGTATTTT. It specifies CASSLTRGWKDTQYF.

This clonotype was counted ten times or more. The rearrangement links TRBV5-1 to TRBJ2-3; 8 nucleotides line up with TRBD1. Germline loops: CDR1 SGHRS, CDR2 YFSETQ. The CDR3 consists of 18 residues. J was trimmed by 0 bases and V by 0 bases; bases with no gene match: 9. CDR3 in DNA: TGCGCCAGCAGCTTGGCCCCAGGGGGCGAGGGAAGCACAGATACGCAGTATTTT. This translates into CASSLAPGGEGSTDTQYF.

Many counts were recorded for this clonotype. The chain couples TRBV5-1 to TRBJ2-2; D not certain. The length of the CDR3 is 14 residues. V was trimmed by 3 bases and J by 1 base, leaving 7 bases between them. CDR1 SGHRS and CDR2 YFSETQ come from the germline V gene. CDR3 sequence (DNA): TGCGCCAGCAGCTACGGCAAGAACACCGGGGAGCTGTTTTTT. Its protein is CASSYGKNTGELFF.

This clonotype has just a few counts. This rearrangement joins TRBV7-9 to TRBJ2-2; 9 bases map to TRBD1. Germline CDR1 and CDR2: SEHNR and FQNEAQ (reference sequence). Trimming removed 4 bases from V and 7 bases from J; junction bases left unmatched: 10. The CDR3 spans 16 residues. The CDR3 protein is CASSSVLQGAVGELFF. CDR3 nucleotides: TGTGCCAGCAGCTCAGTTCTACAGGGGGCTGTCGGGGAGCTGTTTTTT.

This clonotype was recorded at least ten times. This sequence joins TRBV5-1 and TRBJ2-3, with 10 bases matching TRBD2. Germline CDR1 SGHRS, CDR2 YFSETQ. Trimming cost V 0 bases and J 0 bases; bases outside gene matches: 7. The CDR3 has 18 amino acids. The CDR3 nucleotides read TGCGCCAGCAGCTTGGGTGGCCTAGCGGGGGCTAGCACAGATACGCAGTATTTT. It specifies CASSLGGLAGASTDTQYF.

This clonotype showed up just a few times. The chain joins TRBV5-1 to TRBJ2-7, with 9 bases that match TRBD1. With 3 bases clipped from V and 6 bases from J, the junction kept 10 bases outside the gene matches. The CDR3 length is 15 residues. Germline loops: CDR1 SGHRS, CDR2 YFSETQ. CDR3 bases: TGCGCCAGCAGCTCCATCGGACAGGGGACGGGCGAGCAGTACTTC. Amino acids: CASSSIGQGTGEQYF.

J is TRBJ2-1 and V is TRBV15; D is undetermined. The germline V and J ends were trimmed by 5 bases and 8 bases, with 19 bases remaining between them. Looked up from germline, CDR1 is LNHNV and CDR2 is YYDKDF (reference sequence). This CDR3 comprises 15 residues. The DNA of the CDR3 is TGTGCCACCAGCTCCCCCGTTACGGGCTGGGATGAGCAGTTCTTC. Translating gives CATSSPVTGWDEQFF.

This clonotype was seen only a few times. V and J are TRBV5-1 and TRBJ2-7; TRBD1 is a possible D gene (5 bases). V was pared by 1 base and J by 6 bases, with 8 bases between. The CDR3 covers 12 residues. Per the germline V gene, CDR1 is SGHRS and CDR2 is YFSETQ. The CDR3 region has the DNA TGCGCCAGCAGCTTGCTCACAGGCGAGCAGTACTTC. Its protein product is CASSLLTGEQYF.

This clonotype was seen a few times. The chain recombines TRBV7-9 with TRBJ2-1; a weak D match, TRBD1 (5 bases). The germline V and J ends were trimmed by 6 bases and 8 bases, with 17 bases remaining between them. Germline CDR1 reads SEHNR; CDR2 reads FQNEAQ (reference sequence). This CDR3 is built from 14 residues. The chain's CDR3 is CASRQRGGAYEQFF. The CDR3 bases are TGTGCCAGCAGACAAAGAGGTGGGGCCTATGAGCAGTTCTTC.

Only a few counts were recorded for this clonotype. V and J are TRBV7-9 and TRBJ2-1; 9 bases are a match to TRBD2. Losses at the gene ends were 4 bases for V and 7 bases for J; bases not matched to a gene: 14. Germline values: CDR1 SEHNR, CDR2 FQNEAQ (reference sequence). The CDR3 has 17 residues. CDR3 nucleotide sequence: TGTGCCAGCAGCTCCCCCGGGACTAGCTTAAGGCTGAATGAGCAGTTCTTC. Its protein is CASSSPGTSLRLNEQFF.

This chain connects TRBV14 to TRBJ1-1; tentatively, D is TRBD1 (6 bases). The V end was cut by 1 base, the J end by 11 bases, with 11 bases between. Germline V CDR1 and CDR2: SGHDN, FVKESK. CDR3 length: 12 amino acids. Here the CDR3 reads CASSQGSGAAFF. The DNA for the CDR3 is TGTGCCAGCAGCCAAGGGTCAGGGGCGGCTTTCTTT.